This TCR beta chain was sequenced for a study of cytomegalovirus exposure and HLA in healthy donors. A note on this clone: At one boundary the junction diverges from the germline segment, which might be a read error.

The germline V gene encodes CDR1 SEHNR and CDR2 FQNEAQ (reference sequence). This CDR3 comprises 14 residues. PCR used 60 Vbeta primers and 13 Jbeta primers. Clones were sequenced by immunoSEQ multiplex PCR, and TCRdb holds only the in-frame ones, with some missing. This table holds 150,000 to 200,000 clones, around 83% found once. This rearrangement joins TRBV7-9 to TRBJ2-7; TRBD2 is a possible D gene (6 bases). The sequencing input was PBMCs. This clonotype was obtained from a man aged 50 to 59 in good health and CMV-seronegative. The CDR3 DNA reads TGTTCCAGCAGCCTTTATCGGGAGCTCCACGAGCAGTACTTC. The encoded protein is CSSSLYRELHEQYF.